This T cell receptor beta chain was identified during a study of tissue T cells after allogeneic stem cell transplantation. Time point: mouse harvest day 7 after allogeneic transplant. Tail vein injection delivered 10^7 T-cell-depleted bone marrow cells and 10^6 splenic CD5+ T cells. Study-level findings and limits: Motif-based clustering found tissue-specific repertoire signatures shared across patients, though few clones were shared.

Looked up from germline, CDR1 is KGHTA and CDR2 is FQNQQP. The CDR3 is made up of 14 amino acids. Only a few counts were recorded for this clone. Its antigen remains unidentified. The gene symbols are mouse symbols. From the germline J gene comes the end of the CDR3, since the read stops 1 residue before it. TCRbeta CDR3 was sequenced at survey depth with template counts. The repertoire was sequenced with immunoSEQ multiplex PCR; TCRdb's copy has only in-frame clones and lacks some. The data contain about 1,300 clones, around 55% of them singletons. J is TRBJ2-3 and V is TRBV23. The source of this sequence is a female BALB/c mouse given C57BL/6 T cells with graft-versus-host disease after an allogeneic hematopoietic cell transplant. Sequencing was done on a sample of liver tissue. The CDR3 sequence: CSSSPRGGAETLYF. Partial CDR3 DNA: TGCTCCAGCAGTCCTCGCGGGGGTGCAGAAACGCTGTAT. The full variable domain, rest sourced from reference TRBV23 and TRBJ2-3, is DAAVTQKPRYLIKMKGQEAEMKCIPEKGHTAVFWYQQKQSKELKFLIYFQNQQPLDQIDMVKERFSAVCPSSSLCSLGIRTCEAEDSALYLCSSSPRGGAETLYFGSGTRLTVL.